The source of this T cell receptor (beta chain) is a study of OX40 agonist ivuxolimab in advanced cancers. Only in-frame clones appear in the TCRdb table, and some are missing; sequencing was by immunoSEQ multiplex PCR. The sample contains tens of thousands of clones, more than 75% of which appear only once. With V trimmed by 6 bases and J by 7 bases, 8 bases remained unmatched. The germline gives CDR1 MDHEN, CDR2 SYDVKM. CDR3 length equals 15 residues. The sample in question was CD4+ or CD8+ T cells sorted from blood, obtained in a trial of the OX40 agonist ivuxolimab. The clonotype comes from an adult with an advanced solid tumor such as melanoma, head and neck, liver or kidney cancer. V is TRBV28 and J is TRBJ2-1; 11 bases agree with TRBD2. The CDR3 sequence: CASSRGLAEWNEQFF. The CDR3, as DNA: TGTGCCAGCAGCAGGGGACTAGCGGAATGGAATGAGCAGTTCTTC.